Sequencing of this TCR beta chain was carried out in a study of neurological immune-mediated disorders. As concerns this clonotype: A read error may explain this, as a much larger clone is one base away.

The germline V and J ends were trimmed by 8 bases and 4 bases, with 12 bases remaining between them. This CDR3 contains 13 residues. TCRdb called the 5' RACE reads again in MiXCR, with one record for every CDR3 protein. The sample records about 30,000 distinct CDR3 sequences, under 6% being singletons. The specimen sequenced was CD4+ T cells from blood. This sequence was found in a woman aged 45-65 years in good health. The V call is TRBV12-3 or TRBV12-4, the J call TRBJ2-1, with a possible D match to TRBD2 (6 bases). CDR3 sequence: CASYIGGYNEQFF. Here the CDR3 DNA reads TGTGCCAGCTACATTGGGGGGTACAATGAGCAGTTCTTC.